Reported below is one TCR beta chain. The antigen remains unidentified. For each CDR3 protein, TCRdb gives one entry from its re-call of the 5' RACE reads, without DNA. The sample data list approximately 330,000 distinct CDR3 sequences. These data belong to a study of monozygotic twins with inflammatory bowel disease. Study results and limitations: Possibly because of limited power, concordant and discordant twins showed no difference in repertoire similarity.

The specimen sequenced was blood. This clonotype originated in a human donor with ulcerative colitis or Crohn's disease, or a healthy co-twin of an affected twin (not recorded which).

The CDR3 protein is CSADRGFGTEAFF. The chain links TRBV20-1 to TRBJ1-1; TCRdb's assignment of TRBD1 cannot be checked, as there is no DNA. Looked up from germline, CDR1 is DFQATT and CDR2 is SNEGSKA (reference sequence). The CDR3 contains 13 residues.